This T cell receptor (beta chain) was recovered during a study of T cells in Graves' hyperthyroidism and ophthalmopathy. Findings and limits, study-wide: With a median lead of around 6.7 months before onset, the model predicted ophthalmopathy. Stable hyperthyroidism and ophthalmopathy were separated using 13 V-J signatures. Within blood appeared most thyroid clonotypes that had expanded above 0.001.

The table lists this clonotype with many counts. What it recognizes is unknown. RNA transcripts gave rise to amplified TCR beta CDR3 regions. RT-PCR in the first round (using the HTBI primer set) targeted the TCR CDR3. One entry per CDR3 protein, called by TCRdb with MiXCR from the multiplex PCR reads. Seen here are almost 250,000 distinct CDR3 sequences, approximately 24% observed once, and the top ten hold 35% to 40%. The CDR3 loop spans 14 amino acids. Trimming left V 5 bases short and J 5 bases short, with 15 bases between. From germline, CDR1 is MNHNS and CDR2 SASEGT. The sequence derives from a woman between 35 and 50 years old with Graves' ophthalmopathy. The sample was blood. The chain recombines TRBV6-1 with TRBJ1-2; D gene unclear. CDR3 sequence reads: CASSRSGVRYGYTF. In DNA, the CDR3 is TGTGCCAGCAGTCGGTCCGGGGTCCGGTATGGCTACACCTTC.